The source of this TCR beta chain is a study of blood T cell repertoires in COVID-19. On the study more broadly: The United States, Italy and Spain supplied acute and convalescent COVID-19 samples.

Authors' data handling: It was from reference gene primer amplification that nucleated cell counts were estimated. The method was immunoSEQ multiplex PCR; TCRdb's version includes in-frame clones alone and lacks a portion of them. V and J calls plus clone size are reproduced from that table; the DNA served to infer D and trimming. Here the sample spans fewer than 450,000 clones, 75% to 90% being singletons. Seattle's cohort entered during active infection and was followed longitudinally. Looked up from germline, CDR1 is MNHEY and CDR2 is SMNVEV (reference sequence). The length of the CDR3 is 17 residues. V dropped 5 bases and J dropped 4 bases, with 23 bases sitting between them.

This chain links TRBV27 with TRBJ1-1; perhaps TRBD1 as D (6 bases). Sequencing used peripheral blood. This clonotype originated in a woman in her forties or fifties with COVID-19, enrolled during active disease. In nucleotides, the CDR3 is TGTGCCAGCAGTCTAACAACAGGAGGACAGAGGGTCACTGAAGCTTTCTTT. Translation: CASSLTTGGQRVTEAFF.